This TCR beta chain was documented in a study of T cell clonality in common variable immunodeficiency. General study points: Patient heterogeneity in the CVID cohort limited correlations between repertoire features and clinical complications. TCRbeta clonality was increased in CVID versus healthy controls. In common variable immunodeficiency, TCR beta chains reportedly carried fewer deletions and N-nucleotide insertions.

For at least one year, all CVID subjects received replacement immunoglobulin. Data came from immunoSEQ multiplex PCR; TCRdb stores just in-frame clones and leaves some out. In total the sample includes 30,000 to 40,000 clones, none of them seen once. The CDR3 runs 14 residues. The V segment lost 3 bases and the J segment 6 bases; nucleotides outside the gene matches: 8. Looked up from germline, CDR1 is SGHVS and CDR2 is FNYEAQ. Notes on this clone: No antigen is known for it. Read data end 3 residues before the CDR3 end; the end is taken from the germline J gene.

This receptor was taken from a human donor with common variable immunodeficiency. The sequenced sample consisted of peripheral blood mononuclear cells. The genes are TRBV7-6 and TRBJ2-7; 7 bases fit TRBD1. Here the CDR3 reads CASSFGTDLGEQYF. Partial CDR3 DNA: TGTGCCAGCAGCTTTGGGACAGACCTTGGCGAG.